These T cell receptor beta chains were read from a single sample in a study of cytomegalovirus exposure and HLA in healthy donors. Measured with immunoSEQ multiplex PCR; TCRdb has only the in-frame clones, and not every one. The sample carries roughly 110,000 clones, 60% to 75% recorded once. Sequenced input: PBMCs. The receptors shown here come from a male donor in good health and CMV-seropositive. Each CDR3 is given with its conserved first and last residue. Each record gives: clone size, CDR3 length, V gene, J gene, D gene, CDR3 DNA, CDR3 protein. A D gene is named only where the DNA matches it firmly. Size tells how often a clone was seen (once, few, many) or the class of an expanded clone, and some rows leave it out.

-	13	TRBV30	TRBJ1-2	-	TGTGCCTGGAGTGTGCGGGGCGGGGGCGGCTACACCTTC	CAWSVRGGGGYTF
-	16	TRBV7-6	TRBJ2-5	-	TGTGCCAGCAGCAAGGGCGGGGCGCAGGGAAAAGAGACCCAGTACTTC	CASSKGGAQGKETQYF
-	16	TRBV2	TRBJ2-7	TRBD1	TGTGCCAGCACCTCCGACCTCGGGACAGGGGACGGGGAGCAGTACTTC	CASTSDLGTGDGEQYF
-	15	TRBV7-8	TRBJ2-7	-	TGTGCCAGCAGCTTCCCCAGGGGCATGGACTACGAGCAGTACTTC	CASSFPRGMDYEQYF
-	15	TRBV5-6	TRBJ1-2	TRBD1	TGTGCCAGCAGCTACCTCGACAGGGCTAACTATGGCTACACCTTC	CASSYLDRANYGYTF
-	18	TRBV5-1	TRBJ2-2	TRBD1	TGCGCCAGCAGCTTGGAAGGACAGGGCTGGGGGAATACCGGGGAGCTGTTTTTT	CASSLEGQGWGNTGELFF
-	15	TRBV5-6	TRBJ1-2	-	TGTGCCAGCAGCCCGGACAGCCCTACGGAGTATGGCTACACCTTC	CASSPDSPTEYGYTF
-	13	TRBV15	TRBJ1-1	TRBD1	TGTGCCACCAGCAGAGACGAGGGGGCAAAAGCTTTCTTT	CATSRDEGAKAFF
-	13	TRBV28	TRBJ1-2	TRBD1	TGTACCAGCAGTCAAACAGGGGCGCCTGGCTACACCTTC	CTSSQTGAPGYTF
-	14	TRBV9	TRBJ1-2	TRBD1	TGTGCCAGCAGCGCCCCGGGACAGATCTATGGCTACACCTTC	CASSAPGQIYGYTF
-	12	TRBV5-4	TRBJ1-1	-	TGTGCCAGCAGCCGAGGGAACACTGAAGCTTTCTTT	CASSRGNTEAFF
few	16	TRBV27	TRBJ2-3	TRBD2	TGTGCCAGCAGACCGACCCCGGGACTAACGGCGGATACGCAGTATTTT	CASRPTPGLTADTQYF
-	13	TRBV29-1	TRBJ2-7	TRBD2	TGCAGCGTTGATACGGGGGGTTCCTACGAGCAGTACTTC	CSVDTGGSYEQYF
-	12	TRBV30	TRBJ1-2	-	TGTGCCTGGAGTGTGGGGGCCTATGGCTACACCTTC	CAWSVGAYGYTF
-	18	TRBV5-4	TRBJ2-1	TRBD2	TGTGCCAGCAGCGCCGCGGGGCGGGAGGGCCTTAACTACAATGAGCAGTTCTTC	CASSAAGREGLNYNEQFF
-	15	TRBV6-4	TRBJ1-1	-	TGTGCCAGCAGCCTCATGCCGGGAGGGGACACTGAAGCTTTCTTT	CASSLMPGGDTEAFF
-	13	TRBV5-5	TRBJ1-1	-	TGTGCCAGCAGCTTGAGTCCCGGTCGGGAAGCTTTCTTT	CASSLSPGREAFF
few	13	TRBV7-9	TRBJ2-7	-	TGTGCCAGCAGCCCCGAAGAGACATACGAGCAGTACTTC	CASSPEETYEQYF